This T cell receptor beta chain was profiled in a study of blood T cell repertoires in COVID-19. Profiling relied on immunoSEQ multiplex PCR, and the TCRdb table lists in-frame clones only, not all of them. This table has 300,000 to 350,000 clones, 80% to 90% appearing once. This TCR derives from a man aged 25-45 years who had recovered from COVID-19. Specimen: PBMCs or T cells enriched from blood (not recorded which).

CDR3 residues: CARGIQGKDRANEKLFF. For the CDR3, the DNA is TGCGCCAGAGGGATACAGGGTAAGGACAGGGCTAATGAAAAACTGTTTTTT. V is TRBV5-1 and J is TRBJ1-4; 8 bases align to TRBD1. The CDR3 consists of 17 residues. Germline V gene lookup returns CDR1 SGHRS and CDR2 YFSETQ. V gave up 8 bases and J gave up 3 bases; unmatched junction bases: 15.